This T cell receptor (beta chain) was captured in a study of T-cell reconstitution after alpha-beta-depleted transplantation in children. Only a few counts were recorded for this clonotype. Antigen: not known. The CDR3 has 13 amino acids. Trimming pared 10 bases from V and 3 bases from J, leaving 15 bases between. Per the germline V gene, CDR1 is SNHLY and CDR2 is FYNNEI. Construction of the TCRbeta library involved unique molecular identifiers. TCRdb redid the calling of the PCR reads with MiXCR, one entry per CDR3 protein. The sample holds over 80,000 distinct CDR3 sequences, roughly a quarter seen once. Study-wide findings and caveats: After one year, T-cell counts and TCRbeta diversity mostly came from new T cells. There were reportedly several hundred expanded graft clones from which alpha-beta T cells came about two months after transplant.

This TCR was sampled from a boy aged 2-15 years with acute lymphoblastic leukemia, due to receive a stem cell transplant. The chain joins TRBV2 to TRBJ1-2, with a weak D call TRBD1 (5 bases). The sequenced sample was PBMCs, obtained before TCRalphabeta/CD19-depleted stem cell transplant. The DNA for the CDR3 is TGTGCCACCCGAGCGACAGTCTACTATGGCTACACCTTC. Its protein is CATRATVYYGYTF.